This TCR beta chain was recorded in a study of monozygotic twins with inflammatory bowel disease. Germline CDR1 reads SGDLS; CDR2 reads YYNGEE. The CDR3 loop spans 15 amino acids. A note on this clonotype: The antigen remains unidentified.

TCRdb reanalyzed the 5' RACE reads and collapses them to one entry per CDR3 protein, without DNA. This table lists approximately 400,000 distinct CDR3 sequences. Study observations and caveats: No separation of different T cell subtypes was possible.

Source material: blood. The receptor was isolated from a human donor with ulcerative colitis or Crohn's disease, or a healthy co-twin of an affected twin (not recorded which). The chain combines TRBV9 with TRBJ2-7; the TCRdb call, TRBD1, lacks DNA for checking. CDR3 sequence: CASSPPGGLSYEQYF. Full variable domain (outside the CDR3, taken from reference TRBV9 and TRBJ2-7): DSGVTQTPKHLITATGQRVTLRCSPRSGDLSVYWYQQSLDQGLQFLIQYYNGEERAKGNILERFSAQQFPDLHSELNLSSLELGDSALYFCASSPPGGLSYEQYFGPGTRLTVT.